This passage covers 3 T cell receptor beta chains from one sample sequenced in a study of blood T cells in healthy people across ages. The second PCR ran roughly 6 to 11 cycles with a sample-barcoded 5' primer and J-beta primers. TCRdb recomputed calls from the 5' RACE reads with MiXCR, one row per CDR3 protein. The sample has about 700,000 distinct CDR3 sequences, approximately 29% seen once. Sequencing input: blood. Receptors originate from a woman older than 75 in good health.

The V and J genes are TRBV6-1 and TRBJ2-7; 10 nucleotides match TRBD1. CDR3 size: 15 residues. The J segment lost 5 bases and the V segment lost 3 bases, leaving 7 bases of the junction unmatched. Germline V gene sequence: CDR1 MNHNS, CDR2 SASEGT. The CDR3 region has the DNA TGTGCCAGCAGTGATGGGACAGGGGAGCGAGACGAGCAGTACTTC. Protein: CASSDGTGERDEQYF.

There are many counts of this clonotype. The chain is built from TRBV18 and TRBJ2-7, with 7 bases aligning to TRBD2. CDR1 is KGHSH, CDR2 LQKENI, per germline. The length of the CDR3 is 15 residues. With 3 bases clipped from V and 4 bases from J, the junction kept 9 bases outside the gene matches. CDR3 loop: CASSPASGAHYEQYF. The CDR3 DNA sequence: TGTGCCAGCTCACCGGCCAGCGGGGCCCATTACGAGCAGTACTTC.

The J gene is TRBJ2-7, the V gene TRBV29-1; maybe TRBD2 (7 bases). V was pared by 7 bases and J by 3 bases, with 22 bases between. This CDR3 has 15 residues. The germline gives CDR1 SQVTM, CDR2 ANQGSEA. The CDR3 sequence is CSAHPQGRENYEQYF. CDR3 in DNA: TGCAGCGCCCACCCCCAGGGGCGGGAGAACTACGAGCAGTACTTC.